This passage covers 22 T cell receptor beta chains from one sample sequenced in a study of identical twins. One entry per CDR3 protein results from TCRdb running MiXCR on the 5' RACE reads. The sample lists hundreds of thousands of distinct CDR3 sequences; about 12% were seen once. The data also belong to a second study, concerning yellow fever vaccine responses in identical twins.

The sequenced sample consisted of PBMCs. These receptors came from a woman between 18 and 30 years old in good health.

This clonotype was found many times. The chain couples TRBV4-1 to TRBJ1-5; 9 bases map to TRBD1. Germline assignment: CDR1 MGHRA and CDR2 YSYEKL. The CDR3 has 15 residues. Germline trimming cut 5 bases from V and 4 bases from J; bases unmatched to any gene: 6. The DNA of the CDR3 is TGCGCCAGCAGCTGGGGACAGGGAAAGAATCAGCCCCAGCATTTT. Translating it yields CASSWGQGKNQPQHF.

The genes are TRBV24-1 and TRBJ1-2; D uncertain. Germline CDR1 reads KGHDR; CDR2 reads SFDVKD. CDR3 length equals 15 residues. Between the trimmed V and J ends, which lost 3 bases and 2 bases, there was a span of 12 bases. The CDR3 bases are TGTGCCACCAGTGATACCCAGGACGGCAACTATGGCTACACCTTC. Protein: CATSDTQDGNYGYTF.

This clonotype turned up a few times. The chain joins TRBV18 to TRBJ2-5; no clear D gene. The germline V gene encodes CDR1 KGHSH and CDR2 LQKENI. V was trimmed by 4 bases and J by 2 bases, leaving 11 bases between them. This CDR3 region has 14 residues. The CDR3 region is CASSLRRQQETQYF. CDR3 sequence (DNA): TGTGCCAGCTCACTTCGCCGCCAACAAGAGACCCAGTACTTC.

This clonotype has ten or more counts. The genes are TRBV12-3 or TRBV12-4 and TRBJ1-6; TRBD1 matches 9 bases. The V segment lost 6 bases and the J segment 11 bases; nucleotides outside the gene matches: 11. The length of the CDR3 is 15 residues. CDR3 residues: CASSHGTGRDTPLHF. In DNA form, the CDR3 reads TGTGCCAGCAGCCATGGGACAGGGAGGGATACACCCCTCCACTTT.

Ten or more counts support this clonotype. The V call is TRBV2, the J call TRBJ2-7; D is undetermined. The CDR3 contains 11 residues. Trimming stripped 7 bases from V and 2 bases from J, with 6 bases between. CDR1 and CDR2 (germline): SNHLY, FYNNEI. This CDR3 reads CASTQTYEQYV. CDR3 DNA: TGTGCCAGCACACAAACCTACGAGCAGTACGTC.

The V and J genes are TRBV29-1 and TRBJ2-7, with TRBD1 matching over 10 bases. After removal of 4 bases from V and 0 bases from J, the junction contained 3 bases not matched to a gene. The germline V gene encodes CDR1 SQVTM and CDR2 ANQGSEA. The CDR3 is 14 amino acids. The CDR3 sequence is CSVVGTGVSYEQYF. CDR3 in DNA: TGCAGCGTTGTGGGGACAGGGGTCTCCTACGAGCAGTACTTC.

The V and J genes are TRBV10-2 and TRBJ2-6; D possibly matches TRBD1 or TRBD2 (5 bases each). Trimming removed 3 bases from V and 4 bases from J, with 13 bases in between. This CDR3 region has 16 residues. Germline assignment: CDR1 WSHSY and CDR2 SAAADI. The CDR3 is CASSDLLGTGANVLTF. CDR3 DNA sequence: TGCGCCAGCAGTGATCTTTTGGGGACCGGGGCCAACGTCCTGACTTTC.

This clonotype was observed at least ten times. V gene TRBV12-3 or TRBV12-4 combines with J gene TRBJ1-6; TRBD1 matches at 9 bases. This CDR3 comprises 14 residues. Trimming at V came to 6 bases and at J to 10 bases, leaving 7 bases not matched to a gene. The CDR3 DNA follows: TGTGCCAGCAGCTTGCGACAGGGGGGATCACCCCTCCACTTT. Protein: CASSLRQGGSPLHF.

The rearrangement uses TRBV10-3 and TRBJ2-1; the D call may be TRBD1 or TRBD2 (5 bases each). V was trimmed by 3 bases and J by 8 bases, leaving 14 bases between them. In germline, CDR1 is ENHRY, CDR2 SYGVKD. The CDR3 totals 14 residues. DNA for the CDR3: TGTGCCATCAGTGACTTGAGGGGCGGCTATGAGCAGTTCTTC. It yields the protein CAISDLRGGYEQFF.

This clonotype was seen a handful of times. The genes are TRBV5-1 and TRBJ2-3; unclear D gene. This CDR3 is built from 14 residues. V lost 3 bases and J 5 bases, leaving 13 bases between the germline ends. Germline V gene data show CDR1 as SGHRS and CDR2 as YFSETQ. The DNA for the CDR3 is TGCGCCAGCAGCTACGGATACCACCGAGATACGCAGTATTTT. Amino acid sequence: CASSYGYHRDTQYF.

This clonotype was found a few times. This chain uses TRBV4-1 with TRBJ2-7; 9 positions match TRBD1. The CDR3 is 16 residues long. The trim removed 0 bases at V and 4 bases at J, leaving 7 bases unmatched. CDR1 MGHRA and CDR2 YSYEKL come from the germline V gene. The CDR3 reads CASSQDGTGWGYEQYF. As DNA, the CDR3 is TGCGCCAGCAGCCAAGATGGGACAGGGTGGGGGTACGAGCAGTACTTC.

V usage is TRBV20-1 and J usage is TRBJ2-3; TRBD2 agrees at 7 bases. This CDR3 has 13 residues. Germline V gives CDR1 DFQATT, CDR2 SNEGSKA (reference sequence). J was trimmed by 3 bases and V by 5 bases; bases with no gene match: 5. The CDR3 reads CSAWGGGTDTQYF. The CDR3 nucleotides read TGCAGTGCTTGGGGGGGGGGAACAGATACGCAGTATTTT.

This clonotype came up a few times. The CDR3 DNA follows: TGTGCCAGCAGTTTATCCCGAGTTCGGGGCTACACCTTC. This encodes CASSLSRVRGYTF. This chain links TRBV12-3 or TRBV12-4 with TRBJ1-2; D is undetermined. This CDR3 region has 13 residues. Trimming cost V 2 bases and J 8 bases, with 12 bases left between them.

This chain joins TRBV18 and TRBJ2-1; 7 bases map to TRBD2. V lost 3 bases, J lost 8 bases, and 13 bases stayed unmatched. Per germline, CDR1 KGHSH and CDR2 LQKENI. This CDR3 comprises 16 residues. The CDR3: CASSPYSGVGSDEQFF. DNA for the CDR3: TGTGCCAGCTCACCGTACAGCGGGGTAGGGTCCGATGAGCAGTTCTTC.

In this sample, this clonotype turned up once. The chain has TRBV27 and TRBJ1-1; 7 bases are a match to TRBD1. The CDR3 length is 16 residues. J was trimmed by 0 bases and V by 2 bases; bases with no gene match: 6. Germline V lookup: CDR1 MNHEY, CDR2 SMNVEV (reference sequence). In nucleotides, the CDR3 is TGTGCCAGCAGTTTAACCGACAGGGCACTGAACACTGAAGCTTTCTTT. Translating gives CASSLTDRALNTEAFF.

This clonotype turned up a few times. CDR3 sequence reads: CASSVRDSSSYEQYF. The CDR3 DNA is TGTGCCAGCAGCGTCCGGGACTCGAGCTCCTACGAGCAGTACTTC. This chain links TRBV9 with TRBJ2-7; D may be TRBD2 (6 bases). The germline CDR1 and CDR2 sequences are SGDLS and YYNGEE. CDR3 size: 15 residues. Trimming shortened V by 2 bases and J by 0 bases, and 12 bases separated the two germline ends.

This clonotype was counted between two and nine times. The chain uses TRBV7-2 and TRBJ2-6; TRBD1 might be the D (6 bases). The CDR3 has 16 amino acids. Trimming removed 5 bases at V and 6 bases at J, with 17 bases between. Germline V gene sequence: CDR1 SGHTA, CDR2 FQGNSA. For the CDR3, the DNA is TGTGCCAGCAGCATCTCCGGACAGTATATGGCCAACGTCCTGACTTTC. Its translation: CASSISGQYMANVLTF.

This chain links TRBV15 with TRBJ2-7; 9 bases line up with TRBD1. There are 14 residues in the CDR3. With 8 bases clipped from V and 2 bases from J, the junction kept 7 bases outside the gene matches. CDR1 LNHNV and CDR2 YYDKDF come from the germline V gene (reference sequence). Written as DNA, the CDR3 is TGTGCCACCGGTCCGGGACAGGGCGCCTACGAGCAGTACGTC. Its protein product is CATGPGQGAYEQYV.

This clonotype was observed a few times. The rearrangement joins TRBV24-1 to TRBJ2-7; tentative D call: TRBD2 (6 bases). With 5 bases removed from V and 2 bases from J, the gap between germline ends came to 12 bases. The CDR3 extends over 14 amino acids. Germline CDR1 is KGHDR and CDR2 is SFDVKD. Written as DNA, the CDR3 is TGTGCCACCAGTGCGGCGGGACCAACCTACGAGCAGTACTTC. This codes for CATSAAGPTYEQYF.

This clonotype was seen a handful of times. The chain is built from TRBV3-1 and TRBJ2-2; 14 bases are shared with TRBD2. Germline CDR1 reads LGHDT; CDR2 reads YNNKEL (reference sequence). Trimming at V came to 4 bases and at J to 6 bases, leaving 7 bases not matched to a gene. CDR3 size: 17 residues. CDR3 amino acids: CASSRAGLAGGPGELFF. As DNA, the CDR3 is TGTGCCAGCAGCCGAGCCGGACTAGCGGGAGGCCCCGGGGAGCTGTTTTTT.

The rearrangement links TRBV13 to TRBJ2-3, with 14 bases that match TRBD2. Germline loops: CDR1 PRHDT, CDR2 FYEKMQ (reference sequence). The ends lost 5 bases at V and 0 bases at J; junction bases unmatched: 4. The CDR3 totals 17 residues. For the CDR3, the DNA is TGTGCCAGCAGCGGGGGACTAGCGGGGGCTAGCACAGATACGCAGTATTTT. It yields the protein CASSGGLAGASTDTQYF.

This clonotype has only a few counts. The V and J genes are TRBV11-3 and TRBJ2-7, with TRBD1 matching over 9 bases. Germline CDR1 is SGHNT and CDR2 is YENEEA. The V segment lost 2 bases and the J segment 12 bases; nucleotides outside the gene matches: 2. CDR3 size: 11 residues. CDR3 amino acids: CASSLTGGLYF. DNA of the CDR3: TGTGCCAGCAGCTTAACAGGGGGCCTGTACTTC.